The clone carrying this T cell receptor (beta chain) has a single count. Its antigen is unknown. TCRdb's copy holds only in-frame clones and misses some; the assay was immunoSEQ multiplex PCR. Among roughly 250,000 clones, under 80% were seen once, and the ten largest hold 15%. These data originate in a study of cytotoxic CD8 clonotypes in ibrutinib-treated CLL. Looking at the study overall: Responses comprised around 24 partial and 2 complete; at median about 68 months, around 14 remained remitted and about twelve progressed. General study points: Exceeding age-matched healthy donors, baseline clonality also tracked the counts of circulating CD8+ T cells.

The CDR3 contains 15 residues. The germline V and J ends were trimmed by 7 bases and 5 bases, with 18 bases remaining between them. Germline V gene sequence: CDR1 MNHEY, CDR2 SVGAGI. The TCR comes from a human donor with chronic lymphocytic leukemia. The source material was PBMCs, sampled after 24 months of ibrutinib treatment. The rearrangement joins TRBV6-5 to TRBJ1-5; D perhaps matches TRBD1 (5 bases). The CDR3 spells CASTATSGADQPQHF. The DNA of the CDR3 is TGTGCCAGCACCGCAACCTCCGGGGCAGATCAGCCCCAGCATTTT.